What follows are 15 T cell receptor beta chains derived from one specimen sequenced in a study of T-cell reconstitution after alpha-beta-depleted transplantation in children. The library targeted TCRbeta and was prepared with unique molecular identifiers. TCRdb fed the PCR reads into MiXCR, producing one record per CDR3 protein. The top ten clones hold roughly 28% of a sample with approximately 1,000,000 distinct CDR3 sequences, roughly 29% of them seen once. Sequencing used PBMCs, mostly from graft donor cells, obtained 360 days after TCRalphabeta/CD19-depleted stem cell transplant. These receptors were obtained from a boy under two years old who had a stem cell transplant for SCID, so the T cells may come from the graft donor.

This clonotype was counted a few times. CDR3 coding DNA: TGTGCCAGCAGCTTACGTACCACGGGAGCGAACACCGGGGAGCTGTTTTTT. Translation gives CASSLRTTGANTGELFF. This sequence joins TRBV13 and TRBJ2-2, with a possible D match to TRBD2 (6 bases). The CDR3 consists of 17 residues. The V gene's germline CDR1 is PRHDT and CDR2 FYEKMQ (reference sequence). The V end lost 2 bases, the J end lost 0 bases, and 13 bases lay between the germline ends.

The J gene is TRBJ2-3, the V gene TRBV10-3, with 8 bases identical to TRBD2. The CDR3 totals 16 residues. The junction had 13 bases not matched to a gene; V was cut back by 6 bases and J by 5 bases. Germline values: CDR1 ENHRY, CDR2 SYGVKD. The CDR3 protein is CAISYSGGMVGDTQYF. For the CDR3, the DNA is TGTGCCATCAGCTATTCGGGGGGGATGGTTGGAGATACGCAGTATTTT.

The chain has TRBV4-1 and TRBJ1-2; D possibly corresponds to TRBD1 (6 bases). Germline assignment: CDR1 MGHRA and CDR2 YSYEKL. V was pared by 1 base and J by 4 bases, with 19 bases between. The CDR3 has 17 residues. Here the CDR3 reads CASSQGPTDRASYGYTF. The CDR3 region has the DNA TGCGCCAGCAGCCAAGGTCCTACGGACAGAGCGTCCTATGGCTACACCTTC.

This clonotype was seen a handful of times. The chain recombines TRBV7-3 with TRBJ1-1; D uncertain. The length of the CDR3 is 14 residues. The V gene's germline CDR1 is SGHTA and CDR2 FQGTGA. Trimming took off 5 bases at V and 0 bases at J, with 10 bases between the two ends. CDR3 nucleotides: TGTGCCAGCAGCGATGGAAGACTGAACACTGAAGCTTTCTTT. Residues: CASSDGRLNTEAFF.

The rearrangement uses TRBV18 and TRBJ2-5, with 9 nucleotides matching TRBD1. Germline CDR1 KGHSH, CDR2 LQKENI. Trimming at V came to 6 bases and at J to 4 bases, leaving 9 bases not matched to a gene. The CDR3 is made up of 15 amino acids. DNA of the CDR3: TGTGCCAGCTCCCCCAGGACAGGGGTGCCAGAGACCCAGTACTTC. Translating gives CASSPRTGVPETQYF. Full variable domain (missing parts from reference TRBV18 and TRBJ2-5): NAGVMQNPRHLVRRRGQEARLRCSPMKGHSHVYWYRQLPEEGLKFMVYLQKENIIDESGMPKERFSAEFPKEGPSILRIQQVVRGDSAAYFCASSPRTGVPETQYFGPGTRLLVL.

The chain couples TRBV12-3 or TRBV12-4 to TRBJ1-1; tentatively, D is TRBD1 (5 bases). The germline V and J ends were trimmed by 6 bases and 11 bases, with 13 bases remaining between them. The CDR3 length is 11 residues. Here the CDR3 DNA reads TGTGCCAGCAGAACAGGTAGCATGGCTTTCTTT. It yields the protein CASRTGSMAFF.

The chain couples TRBV15 to TRBJ2-5, with 7 bases fitting TRBD2. The CDR3 covers 19 residues. J was trimmed by 5 bases and V by 3 bases; bases with no gene match: 21. Germline V gene data show CDR1 as LNHNV and CDR2 as YYDKDF (reference sequence). The CDR3 reads CATSSVFTGTTQSRETQYF. The CDR3 DNA sequence: TGTGCCACCAGCAGCGTCTTTACCGGGACTACCCAAAGTAGGGAGACCCAGTACTTC.

The rearrangement links TRBV20-1 to TRBJ2-1; 11 nucleotides align to TRBD2. V gave up 3 bases and J gave up 8 bases; unmatched junction bases: 9. This CDR3 has 15 residues. Per germline, CDR1 DFQATT and CDR2 SNEGSKA (reference sequence). CDR3 residues: CSARIAGGIRDEQFF. In DNA form, the CDR3 reads TGCAGTGCTAGGATAGCGGGGGGGATTCGCGATGAGCAGTTCTTC.

J is TRBJ2-5 and V is TRBV18; tentatively, D is TRBD1 or TRBD2 (6 bases each). V lost 3 bases, J lost 4 bases, and 15 bases lay in between. Germline V gene data show CDR1 as KGHSH and CDR2 as LQKENI. The CDR3 loop spans 15 amino acids. The CDR3, as DNA: TGTGCCAGCTCACCTACCTCACAGGGAGGAGAGACCCAGTACTTC. Translating gives CASSPTSQGGETQYF.

This chain links TRBV6-1 with TRBJ2-7; 7 bases match TRBD2. Germline V gene sequence: CDR1 MNHNS, CDR2 SASEGT. V trimming: 10 bases; J trimming: 5 bases; junction bases outside the gene matches: 14. The CDR3 consists of 14 residues. The CDR3 bases are TGTGCCACCCAGGGAACGGGAGGCAGCAACGAGCAGTACTTC. This translates into CATQGTGGSNEQYF.

V is TRBV7-9 and J is TRBJ2-3, with TRBD2 matching over 8 bases. V gave up 1 base and J gave up 2 bases; unmatched junction bases: 8. The CDR3 has 17 amino acids. Germline V gene lookup returns CDR1 SEHNR and CDR2 FQNEAQ (reference sequence). Here the CDR3 reads CASSLVLLAANTDTQYF. The DNA of the CDR3 is TGTGCCAGCAGCTTAGTGTTACTAGCGGCAAACACAGATACGCAGTATTTT.

The rearrangement uses TRBV4-1 and TRBJ2-5; 9 nucleotides line up with TRBD2. This CDR3 region has 15 residues. Germline-derived CDR1 and CDR2 are MGHRA and YSYEKL. V trimming: 6 bases; J trimming: 3 bases; junction bases outside the gene matches: 8. The CDR3 bases are TGCGCCAGCAGTCACAGGCAGCGGGGGGAAGAGACCCAGTACTTC. It yields the protein CASSHRQRGEETQYF.

The V gene is TRBV11-2, the J gene TRBJ2-1, with TRBD1 identical over 7 bases. Germline V gene lookup returns CDR1 SGHAT and CDR2 FQNNGV. J was trimmed by 0 bases and V by 7 bases; bases with no gene match: 9. This CDR3 has 16 residues. The CDR3 loop reads CASNDRGQSSYNEQFF. In DNA, the CDR3 is TGTGCCAGCAACGACCGGGGACAGAGCTCCTACAATGAGCAGTTCTTC.

This chain connects TRBV6-5 to TRBJ2-6; D gene unclear. The CDR3 contains 16 residues. Germline V gene lookup returns CDR1 MNHEY and CDR2 SVGAGI. Trimming pared 0 bases from V and 1 base from J, leaving 7 bases between. The CDR3 reads CASSYSKTSGANVLTF. CDR3 sequence (DNA): TGTGCCAGCAGTTACTCCAAGACTTCTGGGGCCAACGTCCTGACTTTC.

The rearrangement links TRBV20-1 to TRBJ2-1; perhaps TRBD1 as D (7 bases). Germline CDR1 is DFQATT and CDR2 is SNEGSKA (reference sequence). V was clipped by 2 bases and J by 7 bases, with 15 bases between them. The CDR3 loop spans 14 amino acids. CDR3 loop: CSARLSGGRNEQFF. The CDR3 bases are TGCAGTGCTAGATTGTCAGGGGGGAGGAATGAGCAGTTCTTC.